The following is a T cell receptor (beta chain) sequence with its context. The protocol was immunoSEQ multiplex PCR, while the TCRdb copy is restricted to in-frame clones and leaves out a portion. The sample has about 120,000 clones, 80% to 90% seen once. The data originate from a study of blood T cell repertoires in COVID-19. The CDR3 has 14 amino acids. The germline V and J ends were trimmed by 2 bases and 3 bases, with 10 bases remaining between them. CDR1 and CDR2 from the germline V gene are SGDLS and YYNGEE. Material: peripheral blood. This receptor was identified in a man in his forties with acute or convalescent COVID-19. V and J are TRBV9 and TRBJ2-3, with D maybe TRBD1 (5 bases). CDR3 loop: CASSVLRGTDTQYF. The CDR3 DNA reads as TGTGCCAGCAGCGTTTTAAGGGGTACAGATACGCAGTATTTT.